The 24 T cell receptor beta chains presented below share a single source sample, sequenced in a study of blood T cell repertoires in COVID-19. The method was immunoSEQ multiplex PCR; TCRdb's version includes in-frame clones alone and lacks a portion of them. The sample contains roughly 100,000 clones, over 80% of which appear only once. The specimen was peripheral blood. These TCRs come from a man aged 50 to 59 with acute or convalescent COVID-19.

The gene calls are TRBV11-2 and TRBJ2-6, with TRBD1 identical over 8 bases. J lost 4 bases, V lost 5 bases, and 4 bases had no gene match. Germline CDR1 is SGHAT and CDR2 is FQNNGV. The CDR3 consists of 15 residues. This chain's CDR3 is CASSRTGSGANVLTF. Here the CDR3 DNA reads TGTGCCAGCAGCCGGACAGGGTCAGGGGCCAACGTCCTGACTTTC.

CDR3 nucleotides: TGTGCCAGCAGCTTACGGTCAGATACGCAGTATTTT. Protein: CASSLRSDTQYF. This chain uses TRBV11-3 with TRBJ2-3; no definite D call. From germline, CDR1 is SGHNT and CDR2 YENEEA. This CDR3 contains 12 residues. Trimming left V 2 bases short and J 4 bases short, with 4 bases between. The full variable domain, in which reference TRBV11-3 and TRBJ2-3 provide the parts outside the CDR3, is EAGVVQSPRYKIIEKKQPVAFWCNPISGHNTLYWYLQNLGQGPELLIRYENEEAVDDSQLPKDRFSAERLKGVDSTLKIQPAELGDSAVYLCASSLRSDTQYFGPGTRLTVL.

This clone was recorded at least ten times. The rearrangement links TRBV7-9 to TRBJ1-6, with a tentative D call TRBD1 (6 bases). Germline CDR1 SEHNR, CDR2 FQNEAQ (reference sequence). The germline V and J ends were trimmed by 0 bases and 9 bases, with 12 bases remaining between them. The CDR3 totals 15 residues. The CDR3, as DNA: TGTGCCAGCAGCTTAGCGACAGAAGGGGGTTCACCCCTCCACTTT. This encodes CASSLATEGGSPLHF.

This rearrangement joins TRBV9 to TRBJ2-5; 8 positions agree with TRBD1. Germline CDR1 SGDLS, CDR2 YYNGEE. CDR3 length: 15 amino acids. V dropped 1 base and J dropped 5; count of bases not matched to a gene: 7. The CDR3 region has the DNA TGTGCCAGCAGCGTAAACGGGAGACAGGGGGAGACCCAGTACTTC. Translation gives CASSVNGRQGETQYF. Using reference TRBV9 and TRBJ2-5 for the parts outside the CDR3, the full variable domain is DSGVTQTPKHLITATGQRVTLRCSPRSGDLSVYWYQQSLDQGLQFLIQYYNGEERAKGNILERFSAQQFPDLHSELNLSSLELGDSALYFCASSVNGRQGETQYFGPGTRLLVL.

The V gene is TRBV9, the J gene TRBJ2-1, with D unresolved. The CDR3 totals 15 residues. From germline, CDR1 is SGDLS and CDR2 YYNGEE. The V end was cut by 0 bases, the J end by 3 bases, with 10 bases between. The CDR3 DNA follows: TGTGCCAGCAGCGTAGGAGTCCCGAACTACAATGAGCAGTTCTTC. It codes for CASSVGVPNYNEQFF.

This clone was detected a few times. J is TRBJ2-7 and V is TRBV7-9; D is unresolved. The CDR3 extends over 12 amino acids. V was cut by 5 bases and J by 0 bases, with 5 bases left in between. CDR1 SEHNR and CDR2 FQNEAQ come from the germline V gene (reference sequence). CDR3 DNA: TGTGCCAGCAGCCCCGGCTCCTACGAGCAGTACTTC. Its translation is CASSPGSYEQYF.

The CDR3 bases are TGCGCCAGCAGTGAAGGCGGGGTAGATACGCAGTATTTT. Translation: CASSEGGVDTQYF. V usage is TRBV10-1 and J usage is TRBJ2-3, with D perhaps matching TRBD2 (6 bases). CDR1 and CDR2 (germline): WNHNN, SYGVQD (reference sequence). Trimming stripped 3 bases from V and 5 bases from J, with 9 bases between. The CDR3 is 13 residues long.

This clone has just a few counts. The chain carries TRBV7-7 and TRBJ1-1; D may be TRBD1 (5 bases). Germline V gene data show CDR1 as SSHAT and CDR2 as FNYEAQ (reference sequence). With 1 base removed from V and 6 bases from J, the gap between germline ends came to 9 bases. CDR3 length: 13 amino acids. The CDR3 protein is CASSLDEGAEAFF. CDR3 DNA sequence: TGTGCCAGCAGCTTAGATGAAGGGGCTGAAGCTTTCTTT.

V and J are TRBV3-1 (or the pseudogene TRBV3-2) and TRBJ1-4, with D hard to call. V was pared by 2 bases and J by 10 bases, with 11 bases between. Germline V gene data show CDR1 as LGHDT and CDR2 as YNNKEL (reference sequence). The CDR3 has 13 residues. The CDR3 nucleotides are TGTGCCAGCAGCCAAAGTCCGGGAGTAAAACTGTTTTTT. This sequence encodes CASSQSPGVKLFF.

The CDR3 spells CASSDLTQLLGEDTQYF. In nucleotides, the CDR3 is TGCGCCAGCAGTGACTTGACACAGCTCCTAGGGGAAGATACGCAGTATTTT. V usage is TRBV10-2 and J usage is TRBJ2-3, with D maybe TRBD1 (5 bases). The CDR3 extends over 17 amino acids. The V and J ends lost 3 bases and 5 bases respectively, with 21 bases between them. Looked up from germline, CDR1 is WSHSY and CDR2 is SAAADI.

V is TRBV10-2 and J is TRBJ2-7, with 8 bases matching TRBD2. Germline trimming cut 6 bases from V and 3 bases from J; bases unmatched to any gene: 10. Germline V gives CDR1 WSHSY, CDR2 SAAADI. CDR3 length equals 15 residues. CDR3 nucleotides: TGCGCCAGCAGGAACTTAGCGGGAACAGTCTACGAGCAGTACTTC. Residues: CASRNLAGTVYEQYF.

In nucleotides, the CDR3 is TGCGCCATCCGGTCAGGAACCTCGAACACCGGGGAGCTGTTTTTT. The encoded protein is CAIRSGTSNTGELFF. V is TRBV5-1 and J is TRBJ2-2; D is uncertain. There are 15 residues in the CDR3. CDR1 SGHRS and CDR2 YFSETQ come from the germline V gene. Trimming cost V 9 bases and J 0 bases, with 15 bases left between them.

In DNA, the CDR3 is TGTGCCAGCAGCATACAGGGACAGACTCACAATGAGCAGTTCTTC. It codes for CASSIQGQTHNEQFF. V is TRBV3-1 (or the pseudogene TRBV3-2) and J is TRBJ2-1; 7 bases fit TRBD1. The CDR3 length is 15 residues. The germline V gene encodes CDR1 LGHDT and CDR2 YNNKEL (reference sequence). V gave up 5 bases and J gave up 5 bases; unmatched junction bases: 9.

This clone was seen only a few times. The chain carries TRBV10-3 and TRBJ1-1, with D unclear. This CDR3 has 16 residues. CDR1 and CDR2 (germline): ENHRY, SYGVKD. Trimming left V 3 bases short and J 3 bases short, with 17 bases between. The CDR3 sequence: CAISDPGGSGDTEAFF. As DNA, the CDR3 is TGTGCCATCAGTGATCCAGGAGGTTCCGGCGACACTGAAGCTTTCTTT.

This clone was counted only a few times. The chain is built from TRBV19 and TRBJ1-5, with 10 nucleotides matching TRBD1. The CDR3 contains 17 residues. The germline CDR1 and CDR2 sequences are LNHDA and SQIVND (reference sequence). V was pared by 4 bases and J by 2 bases, with 8 bases of the junction left unmatched. The CDR3: CASSNRDRGIGNQPQHF. As DNA, the CDR3 is TGTGCCAGTAGTAACCGGGACAGGGGAATTGGCAATCAGCCCCAGCATTTT.

V usage is TRBV6-6 and J usage is TRBJ2-3; D may be TRBD2 (6 bases). Looked up from germline, CDR1 is MNHNY and CDR2 is SVGAGI (reference sequence). With 2 bases removed from V and 8 bases from J, the gap between germline ends came to 14 bases. This CDR3 is built from 14 residues. The CDR3 DNA reads TGTGCCAGCAGTTACGCGGGGACGCGCGGTACGCAGTATTTT. Translated, it gives CASSYAGTRGTQYF.

The rearrangement joins TRBV5-4 to TRBJ1-1, with 9 bases that match TRBD1. Trimming at V came to 4 bases and at J to 5 bases, leaving 9 bases not matched to a gene. Germline CDR1 reads SGHNT; CDR2 reads YYREEE (reference sequence). The CDR3 has 15 amino acids. CDR3 nucleotide sequence: TGTGCCAGCAGCCTGGGACAGGGTTGGGTTACTGAAGCTTTCTTT. Translation: CASSLGQGWVTEAFF.

The V and J genes are TRBV7-9 and TRBJ2-7, with TRBD2 identical over 8 bases. Germline CDR1 and CDR2: SEHNR and FQNEAQ (reference sequence). The junction had 5 bases not matched to a gene; V was cut back by 1 base and J by 3 bases. The CDR3 covers 15 residues. CDR3 nucleotide sequence: TGTGCCAGCAGCTTAGGGGCCGGGACTAGCTACGAGCAGTACTTC. It yields the protein CASSLGAGTSYEQYF. Full variable domain (missing parts from reference TRBV7-9 and TRBJ2-7): DTGVSQNPRHKITKRGQNVTFRCDPISEHNRLYWYRQTLGQGPEFLTYFQNEAQLEKSRLLSDRFSAERPKGSFSTLEIQRTEQGDSAMYLCASSLGAGTSYEQYFGPGTRLTVT.

The gene calls are TRBV9 and TRBJ1-3; TRBD1 matches 7 bases. The CDR3 runs to 16 residues. V shed 2 bases and J 0 bases; nucleotides not matched to a gene: 5. CDR1 and CDR2 (germline): SGDLS, YYNGEE. CDR3 in DNA: TGTGCCAGCAGCGTGGGACAGTCCCACTCTGGAAACACCATATATTTT. Its protein product is CASSVGQSHSGNTIYF.

The chain employs TRBV28 and TRBJ2-7; TRBD1 aligns across 9 bases. Germline CDR1 reads MDHEN; CDR2 reads SYDVKM. The CDR3 has 13 residues. V lost 8 bases to trimming and J lost 5 bases; unmatched junction nucleotides: 7. The CDR3 loop reads CASVQGAVDEQYF. The DNA for the CDR3 is TGTGCCAGCGTACAGGGGGCAGTGGACGAGCAGTACTTC.

The V call is TRBV4-2, the J call TRBJ2-3; TRBD2 is a possible D gene (6 bases). V shed 0 bases and J shed 4 bases, with 20 bases lying between them. This CDR3 is built from 18 residues. Germline V gene sequence: CDR1 LGHNA, CDR2 YNFKEQ. Here the CDR3 DNA reads TGTGCCAGCAGCCAAGAGCTGGGGGGATCTAGGGGCGCAGATACGCAGTATTTT. It codes for CASSQELGGSRGADTQYF.

This chain uses TRBV4-2 with TRBJ1-4; weak D call: TRBD1 (5 bases). V was clipped by 5 bases and J by 10 bases, with 17 bases between them. Germline V CDR1 and CDR2: LGHNA, YNFKEQ. The CDR3 is 14 amino acids. The CDR3 coding sequence is TGTGCCAGCAGCTCTGGGACTACTAGGGCAAAACTGTTTTTT. Residues: CASSSGTTRAKLFF.

This chain connects TRBV28 to TRBJ1-2, with 9 bases identical to TRBD1. V was clipped by 4 bases and J by 5 bases; unmatched bases: 11. The CDR3 is 16 residues long. The V gene's germline CDR1 is MDHEN and CDR2 SYDVKM. DNA of the CDR3: TGTGCCAGCAGTTCCGGGACAGGGAGGAGATGGTATGGCTACACCTTC. This gives the protein CASSSGTGRRWYGYTF.

The J gene is TRBJ2-1, the V gene TRBV6-5; D possibly corresponds to TRBD1 (6 bases). V lost 6 bases and J 7 bases, leaving 10 bases between the germline ends. This CDR3 contains 12 residues. CDR1 MNHEY and CDR2 SVGAGI come from the germline V gene. CDR3 sequence (DNA): TGTGCCAGCAGAAGCAGGGGAAATGAGCAGTTCTTC. Its translation is CASRSRGNEQFF.